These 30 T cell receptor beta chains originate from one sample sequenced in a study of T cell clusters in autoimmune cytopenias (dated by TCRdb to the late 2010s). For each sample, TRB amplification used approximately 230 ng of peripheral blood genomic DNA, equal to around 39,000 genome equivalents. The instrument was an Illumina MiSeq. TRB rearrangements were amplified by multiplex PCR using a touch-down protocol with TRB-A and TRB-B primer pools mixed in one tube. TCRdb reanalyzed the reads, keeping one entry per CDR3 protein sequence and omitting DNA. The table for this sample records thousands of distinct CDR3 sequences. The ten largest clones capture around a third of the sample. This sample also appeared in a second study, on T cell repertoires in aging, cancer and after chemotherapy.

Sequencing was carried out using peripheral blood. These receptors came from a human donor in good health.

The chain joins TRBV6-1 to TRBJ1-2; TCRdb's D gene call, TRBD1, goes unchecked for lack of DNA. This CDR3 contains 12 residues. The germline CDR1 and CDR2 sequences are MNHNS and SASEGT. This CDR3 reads CASSDRVYGYTF.

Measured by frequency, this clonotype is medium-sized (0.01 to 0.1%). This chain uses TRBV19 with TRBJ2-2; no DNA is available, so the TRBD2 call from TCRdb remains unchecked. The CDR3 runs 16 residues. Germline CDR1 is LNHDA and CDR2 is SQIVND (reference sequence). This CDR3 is CASNTKGDVRVGELFF.

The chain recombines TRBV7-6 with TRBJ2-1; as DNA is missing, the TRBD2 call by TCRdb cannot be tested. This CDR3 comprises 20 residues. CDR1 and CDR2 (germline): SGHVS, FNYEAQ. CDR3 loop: CASSLDPPAGGSFSYNEQFF.

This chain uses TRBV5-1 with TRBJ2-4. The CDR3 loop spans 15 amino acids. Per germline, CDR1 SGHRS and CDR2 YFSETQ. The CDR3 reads CASSLPLGTKNIQYF.

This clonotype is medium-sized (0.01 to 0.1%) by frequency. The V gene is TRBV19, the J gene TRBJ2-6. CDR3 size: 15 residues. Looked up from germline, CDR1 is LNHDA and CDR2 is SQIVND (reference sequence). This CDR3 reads CASSMGSSGANVLTF.

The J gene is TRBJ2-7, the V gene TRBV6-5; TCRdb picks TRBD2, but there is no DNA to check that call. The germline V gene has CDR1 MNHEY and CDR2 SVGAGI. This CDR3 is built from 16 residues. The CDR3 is CASSSLGGRGLREQYF.

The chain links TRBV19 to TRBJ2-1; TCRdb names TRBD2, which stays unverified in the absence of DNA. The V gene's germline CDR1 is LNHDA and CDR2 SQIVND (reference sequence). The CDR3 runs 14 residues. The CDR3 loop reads CASRLAGGLDEQFF.

The CDR3 sequence is CSARVAGGGSRGTQGYTF. The chain carries TRBV20-1 and TRBJ1-2; checking the TCRdb D call of TRBD1 is not possible without DNA. There are 18 residues in the CDR3. CDR1 is DFQATT, CDR2 SNEGSKA, per germline (reference sequence).

CDR3 region: CASSSRSDRGYGYTF. The genes are TRBV11-1 and TRBJ1-2; the TRBD1 assignment by TCRdb is unverifiable without DNA. This CDR3 has 15 amino acids. Germline V CDR1 and CDR2: SGHAT, FQDESV (reference sequence). Filled out from reference TRBV11-1 and TRBJ1-2, the complete variable domain reads EAEVAQSPRYKITEKSQAVAFWCDPISGHATLYWYRQILGQGPELLVQFQDESVVDDSQLPKDRFSAERLKGVDSTLKIQPAELGDSAMYLCASSSRSDRGYGYTFGSGTRLTVV.

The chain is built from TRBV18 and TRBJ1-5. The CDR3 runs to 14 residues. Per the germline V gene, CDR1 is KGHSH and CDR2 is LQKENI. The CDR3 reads CASSPGYSNQPQHF. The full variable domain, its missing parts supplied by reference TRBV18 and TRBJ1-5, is NAGVMQNPRHLVRRRGQEARLRCSPMKGHSHVYWYRQLPEEGLKFMVYLQKENIIDESGMPKERFSAEFPKEGPSILRIQQVVRGDSAAYFCASSPGYSNQPQHFGDGTRLSIL.

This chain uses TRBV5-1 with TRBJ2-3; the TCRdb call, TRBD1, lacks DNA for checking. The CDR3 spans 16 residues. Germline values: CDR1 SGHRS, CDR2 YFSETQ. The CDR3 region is CASSTAGTGRTDTQYF.

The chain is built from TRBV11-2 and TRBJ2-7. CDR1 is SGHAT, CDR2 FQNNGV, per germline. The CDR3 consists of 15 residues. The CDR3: CASSLAFTPTYEQYF.

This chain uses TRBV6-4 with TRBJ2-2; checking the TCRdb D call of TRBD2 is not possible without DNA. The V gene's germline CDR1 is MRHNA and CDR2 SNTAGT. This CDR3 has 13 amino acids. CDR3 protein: CASSAGDTGELFF.

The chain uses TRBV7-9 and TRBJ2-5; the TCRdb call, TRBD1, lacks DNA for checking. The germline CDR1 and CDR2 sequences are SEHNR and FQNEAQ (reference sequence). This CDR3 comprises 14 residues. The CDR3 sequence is CASSRGGAQETQYF.

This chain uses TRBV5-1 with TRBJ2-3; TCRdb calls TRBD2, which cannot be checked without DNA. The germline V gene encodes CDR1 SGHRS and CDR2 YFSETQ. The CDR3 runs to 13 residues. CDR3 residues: CATMGADTDTQYF.

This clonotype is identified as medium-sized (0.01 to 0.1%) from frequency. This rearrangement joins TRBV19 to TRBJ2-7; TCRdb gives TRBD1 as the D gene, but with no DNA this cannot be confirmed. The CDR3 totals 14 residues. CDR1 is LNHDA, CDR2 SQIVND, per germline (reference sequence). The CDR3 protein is CASSIAGTGYEQYF. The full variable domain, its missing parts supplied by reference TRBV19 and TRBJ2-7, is DGGITQSPKYLFRKEGQNVTLSCEQNLNHDAMYWYRQDPGQGLRLIYYSQIVNDFQKGDIAEGYSVSREKKESFPLTVTSAQKNPTAFYLCASSIAGTGYEQYFGPGTRLTVT.

The CDR3 sequence is CAWHAKEWGKDDTEAFF. This chain connects TRBV30 to TRBJ1-1. The CDR3 spans 17 residues. Germline V CDR1 and CDR2: GTSNPN, SVGIG (reference sequence). The complete variable domain, with remaining parts taken from reference TRBV30 and TRBJ1-1, reads SQTIHQWPATLVQPVGSPLSLECTVEGTSNPNLYWYRQAAGRGLQLLFYSVGIGQISSEVPQNLSASRPQDRQFILSSKKLLLSDSGFYLCAWHAKEWGKDDTEAFFGQGTRLTVV.

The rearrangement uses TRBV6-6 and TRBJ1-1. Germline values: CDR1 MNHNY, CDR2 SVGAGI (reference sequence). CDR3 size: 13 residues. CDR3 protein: CASSYGQNTEAFF.

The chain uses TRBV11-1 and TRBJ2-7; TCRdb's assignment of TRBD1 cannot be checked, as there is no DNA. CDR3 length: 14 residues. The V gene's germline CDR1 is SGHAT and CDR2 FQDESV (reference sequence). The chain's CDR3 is CASSPTGLQETQYF.

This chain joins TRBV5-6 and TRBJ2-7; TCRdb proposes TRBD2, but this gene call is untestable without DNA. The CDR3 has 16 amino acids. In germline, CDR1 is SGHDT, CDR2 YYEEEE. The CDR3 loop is CASSLGDWSARDEQYF.

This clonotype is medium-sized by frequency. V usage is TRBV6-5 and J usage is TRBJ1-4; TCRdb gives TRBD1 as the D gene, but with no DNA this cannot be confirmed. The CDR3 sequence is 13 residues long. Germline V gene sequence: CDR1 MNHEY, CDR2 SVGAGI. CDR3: CASSRAGNEKLFF.

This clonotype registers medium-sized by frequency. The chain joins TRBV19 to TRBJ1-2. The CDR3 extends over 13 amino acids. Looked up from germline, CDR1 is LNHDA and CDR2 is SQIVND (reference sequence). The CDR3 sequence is CASSIVSGLGYTF.

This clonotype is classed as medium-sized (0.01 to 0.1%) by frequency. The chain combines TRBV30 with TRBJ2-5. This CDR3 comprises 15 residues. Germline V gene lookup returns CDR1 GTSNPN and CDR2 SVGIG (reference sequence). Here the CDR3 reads CAWSGLGLGQETQYF. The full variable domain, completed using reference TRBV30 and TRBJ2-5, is SQTIHQWPATLVQPVGSPLSLECTVEGTSNPNLYWYRQAAGRGLQLLFYSVGIGQISSEVPQNLSASRPQDRQFILSSKKLLLSDSGFYLCAWSGLGLGQETQYFGPGTRLLVL.

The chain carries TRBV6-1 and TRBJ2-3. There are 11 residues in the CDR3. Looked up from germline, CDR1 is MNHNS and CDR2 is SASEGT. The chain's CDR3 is CASTSTDTQYF.

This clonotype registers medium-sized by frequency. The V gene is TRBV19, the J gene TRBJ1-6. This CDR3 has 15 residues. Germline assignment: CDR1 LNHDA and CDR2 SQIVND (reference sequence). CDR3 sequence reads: CASSISSSYNSPLHF.

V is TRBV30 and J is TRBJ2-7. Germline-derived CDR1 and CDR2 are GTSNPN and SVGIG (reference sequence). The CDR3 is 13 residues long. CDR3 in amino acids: CACIGGTRYEQYF.

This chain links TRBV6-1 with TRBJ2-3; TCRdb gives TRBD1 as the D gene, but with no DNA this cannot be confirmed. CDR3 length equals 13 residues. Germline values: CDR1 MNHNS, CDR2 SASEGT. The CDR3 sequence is CASSGGYVDTQYF.

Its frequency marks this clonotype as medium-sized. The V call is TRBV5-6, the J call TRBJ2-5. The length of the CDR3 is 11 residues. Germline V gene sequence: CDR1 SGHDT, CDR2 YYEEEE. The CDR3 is CASSLGGTQYF.

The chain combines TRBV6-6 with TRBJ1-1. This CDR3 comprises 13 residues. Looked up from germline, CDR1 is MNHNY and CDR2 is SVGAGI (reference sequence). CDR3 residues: CASSYSMGLEAFF.

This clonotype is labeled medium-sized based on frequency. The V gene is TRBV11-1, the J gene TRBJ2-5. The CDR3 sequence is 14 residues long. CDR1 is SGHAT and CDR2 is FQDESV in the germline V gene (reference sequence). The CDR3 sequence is CASSLYSKIETQYF.